Listed below are T cell receptor beta chains from one sample, sequenced in a study of CD8+ T cells in alopecia areata. Clones were read by immunoSEQ multiplex PCR, and TCRdb kept only the in-frame ones, dropping some. Seen here are around 99,000 clones, over 80% observed once, and the top ten hold 20% to 25%. The material sequenced was CD8+ T cells sorted from blood, taken at week 24, from a patient treated with tofacitinib. Every receptor here comes from a human donor with alopecia areata. Each CDR3 is given with its conserved first and last residue. Fields, in order: J gene, V gene, clone size, D gene, CDR3 DNA, CDR3 protein. A D gene is named only where the DNA matches it firmly. Size is omitted from some rows. Given values are once, few, many or a class for expanded clones.

j_gene: TRBJ2-5; v_gene: TRBV7-7; abundance: NA; d_gene: TRBD2; CDR3nt: TGTGCTAGCAGCCTCAGGACTAGCGGGGGGGCTGAAGAGACCCAGTACTTC; CDR3aa: CASSLRTSGGAEETQYF
j_gene: TRBJ1-1; v_gene: TRBV30; abundance: NA; d_gene: NA; CDR3nt: TGTGCCTGGTCCAGGGTTTTGAACACTGAAGCTTTCTTT; CDR3aa: CAWSRVLNTEAFF
j_gene: TRBJ2-3; v_gene: TRBV5-1; abundance: NA; d_gene: NA; CDR3nt: TGCGCCAGCAGCTTAATTGGGGGTGATACGCAGTATTTT; CDR3aa: CASSLIGGDTQYF
j_gene: TRBJ2-7; v_gene: TRBV5-6; abundance: few; d_gene: TRBD1; CDR3nt: TGTGCCAGCAGCTTCCCCGCCAGGACAGGGTTCTACGAGCAGTACTTC; CDR3aa: CASSFPARTGFYEQYF
j_gene: TRBJ2-7; v_gene: TRBV9; abundance: NA; d_gene: NA; CDR3nt: TGTGCCAGCAGCCCCCGGGACTCGACCTACGAGCAGTACTTC; CDR3aa: CASSPRDSTYEQYF
j_gene: TRBJ2-7; v_gene: TRBV6-5; abundance: NA; d_gene: NA; CDR3nt: TGTGCCAGCAGTTCTGGGACACCTACCTACGAGCAGTACTTC; CDR3aa: CASSSGTPTYEQYF
j_gene: TRBJ2-7; v_gene: TRBV19; abundance: NA; d_gene: NA; CDR3nt: TGTGCCAGTAGTATGGGTGGGGGATCCTACGAGCAGTACTTC; CDR3aa: CASSMGGGSYEQYF
j_gene: TRBJ2-2; v_gene: TRBV13; abundance: once; d_gene: TRBD1; CDR3nt: TGTGCCAGCAGCAACAGGGGTGGTATGCCCGGGGAGCTGTTTTTT; CDR3aa: CASSNRGGMPGELFF
j_gene: TRBJ1-2; v_gene: TRBV5-6; abundance: NA; d_gene: NA; CDR3nt: TGTGCCAGCAGCTTGGCCCAGTGGGGCTACACCTTC; CDR3aa: CASSLAQWGYTF
j_gene: TRBJ2-3; v_gene: TRBV2; abundance: NA; d_gene: TRBD1; CDR3nt: TGTGCCAGCAGTCGAACGGTGACAGGGGTTTCAGATACGCAGTATTTT; CDR3aa: CASSRTVTGVSDTQYF
j_gene: TRBJ2-7; v_gene: TRBV7-6; abundance: few; d_gene: NA; CDR3nt: TGTGCCAGCAGCCTAGAAGGGACCAACTCCTACGAGCAGTACTTC; CDR3aa: CASSLEGTNSYEQYF
j_gene: TRBJ2-5; v_gene: TRBV7-6; abundance: NA; d_gene: NA; CDR3nt: TGTGCCAGCGGGCTTGGGGTGTCGACAAACCCCTGGGGAGAGACCCAGTACTTC; CDR3aa: CASGLGVSTNPWGETQYF
j_gene: TRBJ2-5; v_gene: TRBV4-1; abundance: once; d_gene: TRBD1; CDR3nt: TGCGCCAGCAGCCGAGAACAGGGGGCTCAAGAGACCCAGTACTTC; CDR3aa: CASSREQGAQETQYF
j_gene: TRBJ2-5; v_gene: TRBV6-1; abundance: NA; d_gene: NA; CDR3nt: TGTGCCAGCACCCCCCTTGGGGCTCACCAAGAGACCCAGTACTTC; CDR3aa: CASTPLGAHQETQYF
j_gene: TRBJ2-1; v_gene: TRBV4-3; abundance: NA; d_gene: NA; CDR3nt: TGCGCCAGCAGCCAAGATTCGCGGGGCCTGAGCGATGAGCAGTTCTTC; CDR3aa: CASSQDSRGLSDEQFF
j_gene: TRBJ2-5; v_gene: TRBV7-9; abundance: NA; d_gene: NA; CDR3nt: TGTGCCAGCAGCCTCCCAGGGTACCAAGAGACCCAGTACTTC; CDR3aa: CASSLPGYQETQYF